These 28 T cell receptor beta chains were sequenced from one sample in a study of blood T cell repertoires in COVID-19. The repertoire was sequenced with immunoSEQ multiplex PCR; TCRdb's copy has only in-frame clones and lacks some. The sample includes hundreds of thousands of clones, under 90% seen only once; the top ten take about 1.7%. Sequencing was done on a sample of PBMCs or T cells enriched from blood (not recorded which). Source of these receptors: a man aged 40-49 years who had recovered from COVID-19.

The V gene is TRBV11-3, the J gene TRBJ2-1; 12 nucleotides agree with TRBD2. The CDR3 runs to 18 residues. The V and J ends lost 0 bases and 9 bases, in that order; junction bases with no gene match: 12. Germline CDR1 SGHNT, CDR2 YENEEA. The CDR3 DNA reads as TGTGCCAGCAGCTTAGATACCGGACTAGCGGGGAGGCGCGGTGAGCAGTTCTTC. Its protein is CASSLDTGLAGRRGEQFF. The variable domain in full, with the rest retrieved from reference TRBV11-3 and TRBJ2-1, is EAGVVQSPRYKIIEKKQPVAFWCNPISGHNTLYWYLQNLGQGPELLIRYENEEAVDDSQLPKDRFSAERLKGVDSTLKIQPAELGDSAVYLCASSLDTGLAGRRGEQFFGPGTRLTVL.

The rearrangement uses TRBV28 and TRBJ1-1; D is uncertain. The CDR3 length is 12 residues. Deletions cut 4 bases from V and 3 bases from J, with 6 bases between. Germline CDR1 reads MDHEN; CDR2 reads SYDVKM. The CDR3: CASSSLYTEAFF. CDR3 DNA sequence: TGTGCCAGCAGTTCCCTTTACACTGAAGCTTTCTTT.

V usage is TRBV7-2 and J usage is TRBJ2-7; D remains unclear. The CDR3 sequence is 13 residues long. V was shortened by 4 bases and J by 0 bases, with 7 bases between the two germline ends. Germline CDR1 is SGHTA and CDR2 is FQGNSA. The DNA of the CDR3 is TGTGCCAGCAGCTCAGGCAACTCCTACGAGCAGTACTTC. Translated: CASSSGNSYEQYF. Variable domain in full (rest from reference TRBV7-2 and TRBJ2-7): GAGVSQSPSNKVTEKGKDVELRCDPISGHTALYWYRQSLGQGLEFLIYFQGNSAPDKSGLPSDRFSAERTGGSVSTLTIQRTQQEDSAVYLCASSSGNSYEQYFGPGTRLTVT.

This rearrangement joins TRBV18 to TRBJ2-7, with 8 nucleotides matching TRBD1. The germline gives CDR1 KGHSH, CDR2 LQKENI. The CDR3 is 17 residues long. J was trimmed by 0 bases and V by 1 base; bases with no gene match: 8. CDR3 DNA sequence: TGTGCCAGCTCACCACTGGACAGGGTTGATAGCTCCTACGAGCAGTACTTC. Translated: CASSPLDRVDSSYEQYF.

The rearrangement uses TRBV5-6 and TRBJ2-5; TRBD2 agrees at 13 bases. J was trimmed by 5 bases and V by 3 bases; bases with no gene match: 7. Per germline, CDR1 SGHDT and CDR2 YYEEEE. This CDR3 contains 16 residues. CDR3 sequence: CASSSTLAGGRETQYF. CDR3 sequence (DNA): TGTGCCAGCAGCTCCACACTAGCGGGGGGGCGTGAGACCCAGTACTTC.

The chain recombines TRBV28 with TRBJ1-5; possible D gene TRBD1, 5 bases. V was trimmed by 11 bases and J by 2 bases, leaving 16 bases between them. The CDR3 has 14 residues. The germline gives CDR1 MDHEN, CDR2 SYDVKM. CDR3 in DNA: TGTGCCGAACCGGACACCAGTTGCAATCAGCCCCAGCATTTT. This codes for CAEPDTSCNQPQHF.

The sample holds a few counts of this clone. The genes are TRBV19 and TRBJ2-7, with TRBD2 identical over 9 bases. Losses at the gene ends were 5 bases for V and 1 base for J; bases not matched to a gene: 3. CDR3 length: 14 amino acids. Germline V gene sequence: CDR1 LNHDA, CDR2 SQIVND (reference sequence). CDR3 protein: CASSPLAGSYEQYF. The CDR3 DNA reads as TGTGCCAGTAGTCCCCTAGCGGGATCCTACGAGCAGTACTTC.

This clone was detected only a few times. The V call is TRBV6-4, the J call TRBJ2-1, with 10 bases lining up with TRBD2. V was pared by 2 bases and J by 3 bases, with 1 base of the junction left unmatched. The CDR3 loop spans 15 amino acids. The V gene's germline CDR1 is MRHNA and CDR2 SNTAGT. The CDR3 loop reads CASSDGLADYNEQFF. The CDR3 DNA reads TGTGCCAGCAGTGACGGACTAGCGGACTACAATGAGCAGTTCTTC.

This chain uses TRBV10-3 with TRBJ1-1; D is possibly TRBD1 (6 bases). The V end lost 4 bases, the J end lost 6 bases, and 21 bases lay between the germline ends. CDR1 and CDR2 (germline): ENHRY, SYGVKD. This CDR3 has 16 amino acids. This CDR3 is CAISAERGRAGAEAFF. The CDR3 nucleotides are TGTGCCATCAGTGCAGAAAGGGGGAGGGCCGGCGCTGAAGCTTTCTTT.

This chain uses TRBV14 with TRBJ1-2; TRBD1 might be the D (6 bases). The CDR3 spans 13 residues. Germline V gene data show CDR1 as SGHDN and CDR2 as FVKESK. Trimming stripped 4 bases from V and 2 bases from J, with 8 bases between. The CDR3 loop reads CASSRQVNYGYTF. The CDR3 DNA is TGTGCCAGCAGCCGACAGGTGAACTATGGCTACACCTTC.

The chain has TRBV11-2 and TRBJ1-1; TRBD1 is a possible D gene (6 bases). CDR1 is SGHAT, CDR2 FQNNGV, per germline. The CDR3 loop spans 15 amino acids. V dropped 4 bases and J dropped 1 base, with 13 bases sitting between them. The CDR3 nucleotides read TGTGCCAGCAGCTCGTCGTTGGACAGGAACACTGAAGCTTTCTTT. Translating gives CASSSSLDRNTEAFF. Looking up the rest from reference TRBV11-2 and TRBJ1-1 gives the full variable domain: EAGVAQSPRYKIIEKRQSVAFWCNPISGHATLYWYQQILGQGPKLLIQFQNNGVVDDSQLPKDRFSAERLKGVDSTLKIQPAKLEDSAVYLCASSSSLDRNTEAFFGQGTRLTVV.

V usage is TRBV4-3 and J usage is TRBJ1-2; maybe TRBD1 (5 bases). This CDR3 region has 14 residues. Trimming shortened V by 3 bases and J by 1 base, and 9 bases separated the two germline ends. Germline CDR1 and CDR2: LGHNA and YSLEER. The chain's CDR3 is CASSQGLFNYGYTF. For the CDR3, the DNA is TGCGCCAGCAGCCAGGGACTGTTTAACTATGGCTACACCTTC.

The chain recombines TRBV4-1 with TRBJ2-1; 7 nucleotides agree with TRBD2. This CDR3 is built from 17 residues. Looked up from germline, CDR1 is MGHRA and CDR2 is YSYEKL. The V and J ends lost 1 base and 0 bases, in that order; junction bases with no gene match: 6. The CDR3 here is CASSQGPAGNSYNEQFF. The DNA for the CDR3 is TGCGCCAGCAGCCAAGGTCCAGCGGGGAACTCCTACAATGAGCAGTTCTTC.

The CDR3 region is CASSIADAGLGYEQYF. The CDR3 DNA reads as TGTGCCAGTAGTATCGCGGACGCAGGGTTAGGCTACGAGCAGTACTTC. The chain couples TRBV19 to TRBJ2-7; the D gene is possibly TRBD1 (5 bases). CDR3 length equals 16 residues. CDR1 and CDR2 from the germline V gene are LNHDA and SQIVND (reference sequence). V was pared by 3 bases and J by 3 bases, with 18 bases between.

The V call is TRBV18, the J call TRBJ1-5; D might be TRBD1 (5 bases). Germline loops: CDR1 KGHSH, CDR2 LQKENI. This CDR3 has 17 residues. V gave up 3 bases and J gave up 6 bases, with 21 bases separating them. The CDR3 here is CASSPTVGRGVGQPQHF. CDR3 DNA: TGTGCCAGCTCACCGACGGTAGGAAGGGGCGTCGGTCAGCCCCAGCATTTT. The variable domain in full, completed from reference TRBV18 and TRBJ1-5, reads NAGVMQNPRHLVRRRGQEARLRCSPMKGHSHVYWYRQLPEEGLKFMVYLQKENIIDESGMPKERFSAEFPKEGPSILRIQQVVRGDSAAYFCASSPTVGRGVGQPQHFGDGTRLSIL.

The genes are TRBV19 and TRBJ1-1; D is unresolved. Trimming took off 1 base at V and 3 bases at J, with 9 bases between the two ends. Germline loops: CDR1 LNHDA, CDR2 SQIVND (reference sequence). The CDR3 has 14 amino acids. CDR3 in DNA: TGTGCCAGTAGTATAGGGTTCGGGGACACTGAAGCTTTCTTT. Protein sequence: CASSIGFGDTEAFF.

V is TRBV5-5 and J is TRBJ2-1; no firm D call. CDR3 length: 16 amino acids. Germline values: CDR1 SGHKS, CDR2 YYEKEE (reference sequence). V shed 0 bases and J shed 4 bases, with 14 bases lying between them. DNA for the CDR3: TGTGCCAGCAGCTTGGGTCAGCACGACACTTACAATGAGCAGTTCTTC. It specifies CASSLGQHDTYNEQFF.

Details on this clone: At one boundary the junction diverges from the germline segment, which might be a read error. This chain uses TRBV28 with TRBJ2-5, with 7 bases aligning to TRBD1. Germline CDR1 reads MDHEN; CDR2 reads SYDVKM. The CDR3 runs 12 residues. The CDR3 sequence: CASSRGQVRLDF. The CDR3 DNA sequence: TGTGCCAGCAGCCGCGGACAGGTCCGTCTAGACTTC.

The rearrangement links TRBV6-5 to TRBJ1-2, with 10 bases fitting TRBD1. The CDR3 has 15 amino acids. Germline lookup yields CDR1 MNHEY and CDR2 SVGAGI. V shed 7 bases, J shed 3 bases, and the junction held 8 bases outside the gene matches. The CDR3 reads CASIRQGAVDYGYTF. CDR3 DNA sequence: TGTGCCAGCATCCGACAGGGGGCGGTGGACTATGGCTACACCTTC.

This chain joins TRBV18 and TRBJ1-1; D may be TRBD1 (5 bases). Germline assignment: CDR1 KGHSH and CDR2 LQKENI. The CDR3 runs to 15 residues. Trimming took 3 bases from V and 8 from J, leaving 19 bases between them. The chain's CDR3 is CASSPPNAGGGEAFF. The CDR3, as DNA: TGTGCCAGCTCACCCCCAAATGCCGGGGGGGGAGAAGCTTTCTTT.

Notes on this clone: The CDR3 ends on some other residue instead of the conserved phenylalanine or tryptophan, so this is likely a read error. The rearrangement joins TRBV7-9 to TRBJ1-1; 9 nucleotides line up with TRBD1. Per the germline V gene, CDR1 is SEHNR and CDR2 is FQNEAQ (reference sequence). V lost 1 base, J lost 5 bases, and 5 bases stayed unmatched. The CDR3 runs 15 residues. The CDR3 reads CASSLVTGGATEAFL. The CDR3 region has the DNA TGTGCCAGCAGCTTAGTAACAGGGGGCGCGACTGAAGCTTTCCTT.

V usage is TRBV7-2 and J usage is TRBJ1-3; TRBD1 might be the D (5 bases). CDR3 length equals 16 residues. V lost 5 bases and J lost 4, with 18 bases in between. Germline V gives CDR1 SGHTA, CDR2 FQGNSA. Here the CDR3 reads CASSAMGTGAGNTIYF. In nucleotides, the CDR3 is TGTGCCAGCAGCGCAATGGGGACGGGAGCCGGAAACACCATATATTTT.

This sequence joins TRBV2 and TRBJ1-4, with D tentatively TRBD1 (6 bases). The germline V gene encodes CDR1 SNHLY and CDR2 FYNNEI. The CDR3 is made up of 14 amino acids. The V gene lost 6 bases and the J gene lost 4 bases, with 12 bases spanning the gap. CDR3 nucleotides: TGTGCCAGCAGCTACACAGGGATTAATGAAAAACTGTTTTTT. It encodes CASSYTGINEKLFF.

This clone was seen only once. V gene TRBV6-5 combines with J gene TRBJ1-5; D possibly corresponds to TRBD1 (6 bases). Germline values: CDR1 MNHEY, CDR2 SVGAGI. The CDR3 is made up of 15 amino acids. V was cut by 6 bases and J by 2 bases, with 14 bases left in between. The CDR3 sequence is CASSSDRLGNQPQHF. The CDR3 bases are TGTGCCAGCAGCTCCGACAGGTTGGGCAATCAGCCCCAGCATTTT.

V usage is TRBV12-5 and J usage is TRBJ2-5; 9 bases agree with TRBD1. This CDR3 contains 16 residues. CDR1 and CDR2 from the germline V gene are LGHNT and FRNRAP. V lost 1 base, J lost 0 bases, and 3 bases stayed unmatched. Here the CDR3 DNA reads TGTGCTAGTGGTTTGGGACAGGGGGTATACCAAGAGACCCAGTACTTC. The encoded protein is CASGLGQGVYQETQYF.

The gene calls are TRBV27 and TRBJ1-5, with D perhaps TRBD1 (6 bases). This CDR3 is 18 amino acids long. Trimming took 5 bases from V and 5 from J, leaving 25 bases between them. Germline CDR1 MNHEY, CDR2 SMNVEV (reference sequence). CDR3 region: CASSPIFLTGTVDQPQHF. The CDR3 DNA is TGTGCCAGCAGTCCAATTTTCCTAACAGGGACCGTAGATCAGCCCCAGCATTTT.

The chain joins TRBV12-5 to TRBJ2-1, with D maybe TRBD1 (5 bases). V gave up 0 bases and J gave up 10 bases, with 19 bases separating them. Germline CDR1 reads LGHNT; CDR2 reads FRNRAP. CDR3 length equals 16 residues. CDR3 sequence reads: CASGLVLHKGQGEQFF. The CDR3 DNA sequence: TGTGCTAGTGGTTTGGTACTACACAAAGGGCAGGGCGAGCAGTTCTTC. Full variable domain (rest looked up from reference TRBV12-5 and TRBJ2-1): DARVTQTPRHKVTEMGQEVTMRCQPILGHNTVFWYRQTMMQGLELLAYFRNRAPLDDSGMPKDRFSAEMPDATLATLKIQPSEPRDSAVYFCASGLVLHKGQGEQFFGPGTRLTVL.

In nucleotides, the CDR3 is TGCGCCAGCAGTGAGTGGAGGCTTAGGACCTTGTGGGGCTACACCTTC. Translating gives CASSEWRLRTLWGYTF. This chain connects TRBV10-2 to TRBJ1-2; D ambiguous. The CDR3 totals 16 residues. The germline CDR1 and CDR2 sequences are WSHSY and SAAADI. V was cut by 1 base and J by 8 bases, with 20 bases left in between.